The source of this TCR beta chain is a study of radiotherapy plus CTLA-4 blockade in lung cancer. Between the trimmed V and J ends, which lost 5 bases and 2 bases, there was a span of 19 bases. CDR1 is SGHAT, CDR2 FQNNGV, per germline. The CDR3 covers 17 residues. Sequenced by immunoSEQ multiplex PCR; TCRdb stores in-frame clones only, minus some. The sample lists approximately 72,000 clones, around 73% seen once, with 7.1% in the top ten. The V and J genes are TRBV11-2 and TRBJ2-1; D assignment may be TRBD1 or TRBD2 (5 bases each). The source is a human donor with non-small cell lung cancer who had a complete response to radiotherapy plus ipilimumab. Sequenced here: peripheral blood, sampled from a patient treated with radiotherapy plus ipilimumab. The CDR3 nucleotides read TGTGCCAGCAGCCCAGCAGGTTCGGGGCCAGCCTACAATGAGCAGTTCTTC. The encoded protein is CASSPAGSGPAYNEQFF. The entire variable domain, with the rest obtained from reference TRBV11-2 and TRBJ2-1, is as follows: EAGVAQSPRYKIIEKRQSVAFWCNPISGHATLYWYQQILGQGPKLLIQFQNNGVVDDSQLPKDRFSAERLKGVDSTLKIQPAKLEDSAVYLCASSPAGSGPAYNEQFFGPGTRLTVL.